Sequencing of this T cell receptor beta chain was carried out in a study of OX40 agonist ivuxolimab in advanced cancers. Findings of the study overall: Certain nonresponding patients likewise had low normalized T-cell clonal expansion. Expanded clones were, on average, more numerous among CD8+ T cells than CD4+.

With regard to this clone: The antigen remains undetermined.

Clones were sequenced by immunoSEQ multiplex PCR, and TCRdb holds only the in-frame ones, with some missing. Here the sample spans under 100,000 clones, roughly four fifths being singletons. V was pared by 8 bases and J by 3 bases, with 11 bases between. The CDR3 length is 13 residues. Germline-derived CDR1 and CDR2 are SNHLY and FYNNEI. The chain links TRBV2 to TRBJ2-1; D is perhaps TRBD1 or TRBD2 (5 bases each). The receptor was derived from an adult with an advanced solid tumor such as melanoma, head and neck, liver or kidney cancer. Sequenced material: CD4+ or CD8+ T cells sorted from blood, taken in a trial of the OX40 agonist ivuxolimab. The CDR3 bases are TGTGCCAGCCTCCGGGACCACTACAATGAGCAGTTCTTC. It encodes CASLRDHYNEQFF. Using reference TRBV2 and TRBJ2-1 for the parts outside the CDR3, the full variable domain is EPEVTQTPSHQVTQMGQEVILRCVPISNHLYFYWYRQILGQKVEFLVSFYNNEISEKSEIFDDQFSVERPDGSNFTLKIRSTKLEDSAMYFCASLRDHYNEQFFGPGTRLTVL.